This TCR delta chain was profiled in a study of gamma-delta chains in newborns, infants, children. Study-wide context: Innate gammadelta T cells reportedly expand polyclonally right after birth, driven by microbial exposure, per the title.

TCRdb re-called the reads through CATT. The profile shows over a thousand delta-chain clones, about 8% of them singletons. This clone showed up just a few times. The receptor's source is a child who was a newborn, infant or young child, either healthy, febrile or measles-vaccinated (not recorded which). The sequencing input was blood.

The CDR3 DNA is TGTGCAGCAAGCGCGCAGAAAGGGCCCTGTTACGGAGTACTGGGGATATGGAGGACCAATAAACTCATCTTT. Translating gives CAASAQKGPCYGVLGIWRTNKLIF. The rearrangement joins TRAV29/DV5 to TRDJ1; TRDD3 agrees at 7 bases. J gave up 6 bases and V 0 bases, and 38 bases lay outside the gene matches. Germline V gene sequence: CDR1 NSMFDY, CDR2 ISSIKDK. CDR3 length: 24 amino acids.